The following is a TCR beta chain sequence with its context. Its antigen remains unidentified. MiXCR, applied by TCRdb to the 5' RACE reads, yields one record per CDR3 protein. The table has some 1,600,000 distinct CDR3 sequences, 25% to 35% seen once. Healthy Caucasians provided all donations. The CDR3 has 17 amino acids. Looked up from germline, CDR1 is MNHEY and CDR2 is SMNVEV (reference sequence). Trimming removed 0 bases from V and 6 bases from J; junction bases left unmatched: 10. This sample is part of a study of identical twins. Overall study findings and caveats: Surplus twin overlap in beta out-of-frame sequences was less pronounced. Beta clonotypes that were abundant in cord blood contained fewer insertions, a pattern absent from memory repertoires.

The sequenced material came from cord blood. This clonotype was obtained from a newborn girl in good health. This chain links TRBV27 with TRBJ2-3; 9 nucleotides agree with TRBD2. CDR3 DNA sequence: TGTGCCAGCAGTTTATCGTCGTATGGCGGGGGGGATGATACGCAGTATTTT. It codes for CASSLSSYGGGDDTQYF.